The sample holds a few counts of the clone carrying this TCR beta chain. The antigen is undetermined. Trimming left V 5 bases short and J 0 bases short, with 11 bases between. This CDR3 comprises 14 residues. Germline assignment: CDR1 SEHNR and CDR2 FQNEAQ (reference sequence). Making use of molecular barcodes, quantitative 5'-RACE generated TCR beta libraries. TCRdb itself ran the 5' RACE reads through MiXCR, one entry per CDR3 protein. The data show about 460,000 distinct CDR3 sequences, with about 5.2% seen just once and 3% to 4.5% held by the top ten. The data stem from a study of CD8 T cells in ankylosing spondylitis. The study, taken as a whole, reports: Clones linked to disease, bearing a CD8+ phenotype, were relatively rare in peripheral blood. Apparently characteristic of ankylosing spondylitis blood was a TCR beta motif (about 8 highly homologous variants). Matched ankylosing spondylitis synovial fluid reportedly contained a significantly enriched population of disease-linked clones.

The clonotype comes from a male donor with ankylosing spondylitis. Input material: blood, either unsorted or a sorted T cell fraction (not recorded which). The chain has TRBV7-9 and TRBJ2-7; the D is unclear. The CDR3 nucleotides are TGTGCCAGCAGCGCATCTGGGTACTCCTACGAGCAGTACTTC. The encoded protein is CASSASGYSYEQYF.